What follows describes a single T cell receptor (beta chain). Its antigen is currently unknown. Germline V gene data show CDR1 as DFQATT and CDR2 as SNEGSKA (reference sequence). CDR3 size: 15 residues. V was trimmed by 0 bases and J by 0 bases, leaving 11 bases between them. This record belongs to a study of identical twins. Study observations and caveats: Weaker excess twin sharing was observed in beta out-of-frame sequences. Partly confounded zero-insertion analyses could result from invariant MAIT and iNKT cells.

A template switching step contributed a universal primer site, while unique molecular identifiers were present in the cDNA. TCRdb reprocessed the 5' RACE reads with MiXCR, giving one entry per CDR3 protein. The table includes 520,000 or so distinct CDR3 sequences, 22% detected once. The same sample was also used in a study of T cells expressing NK-cell markers. That publication notes: NKG2C+ dominant clonotype frequencies in more than 5 donors were about 1.0-8% of CD8+ T cells.

The clonotype comes from a woman younger than 35 in good health. The sample was CD4+ T cells sorted from blood. The chain employs TRBV20-1 and TRBJ1-1; D gene ambiguous. The CDR3 DNA reads TGCAGTGCTAGAGATCAAGGACGGCTGAACACTGAAGCTTTCTTT. This sequence encodes CSARDQGRLNTEAFF.